This entry describes one T cell receptor (beta chain). Its antigen is not identified. Other DNA variants within this sample encode the same CDR3. PCR used 60 Vbeta primers and 13 Jbeta primers. The protocol was immunoSEQ multiplex PCR, while the TCRdb copy is restricted to in-frame clones and leaves out a portion. The sample carries 160,000 or so clones, roughly 76% recorded once. The data are from a study of cytomegalovirus exposure and HLA in healthy donors. General study findings and limits: A missense DCLRE1C variant was associated with V- and J-gene trimming of TCR beta chains in a later analysis, and an independent cohort replicated the association. In a later analysis, at a false discovery rate of 0.05, about 17,000 TCR beta sequences matched HLA alleles. Further analysis was carried out later, and it showed several of the most significant clusters appearing linked to common viral pathogens.

V lost 6 bases and J lost 3; bases outside the gene matches: 2. Germline CDR1 and CDR2: MNHEY and SVGAGI. CDR3 length: 14 amino acids. The specimen sequenced was PBMCs. The clonotype originates from a young woman in good health and CMV-seropositive. V is TRBV6-5 and J is TRBJ2-5; the match to TRBD2 covers 12 bases. CDR3 coding DNA: TGTGCCAGCAGGTCTAGCGGGGGGGAAGAGACCCAGTACTTC. It encodes CASRSSGGEETQYF.